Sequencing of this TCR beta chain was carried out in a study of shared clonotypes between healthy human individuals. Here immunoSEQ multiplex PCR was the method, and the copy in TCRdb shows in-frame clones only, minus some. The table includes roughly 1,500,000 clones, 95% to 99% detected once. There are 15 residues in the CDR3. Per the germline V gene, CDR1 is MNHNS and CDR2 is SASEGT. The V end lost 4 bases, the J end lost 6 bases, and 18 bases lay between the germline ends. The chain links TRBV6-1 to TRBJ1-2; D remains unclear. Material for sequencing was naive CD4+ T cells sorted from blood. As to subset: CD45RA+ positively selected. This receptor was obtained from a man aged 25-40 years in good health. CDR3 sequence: CASSGSAEPRDGYTF. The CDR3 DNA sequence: TGTGCCAGCAGTGGGTCAGCGGAACCTCGGGATGGCTACACCTTC.